This T cell receptor beta chain originates from a study of blood T cells in healthy people across ages. The CDR3 is made up of 13 amino acids. Trimming shortened V by 5 bases and J by 5 bases, and 12 bases separated the two germline ends. This clonotype was seen many times. Through a sample-barcoded 5' primer and a J-beta primer mix, a second PCR was run for roughly 7 to 12 cycles. In TCRdb, the 5' RACE reads were re-called with MiXCR into one record per CDR3 protein. This sample yields around 800,000 distinct CDR3 sequences, of which 25% to 30% are seen a single time; about 3% belongs to the top ten. These records were also assigned to another study, of T cells of mothers and their children.

Source material: blood. The chain employs TRBV12-3 or TRBV12-4 and TRBJ2-5; maybe TRBD1 (5 bases). This receptor was taken from a boy between 10 and 17 years old in good health. The CDR3 nucleotides read TGTGCCAGCAGTCGGGTAGGGGATGAGACCCAGTACTTC. The encoded protein is CASSRVGDETQYF.